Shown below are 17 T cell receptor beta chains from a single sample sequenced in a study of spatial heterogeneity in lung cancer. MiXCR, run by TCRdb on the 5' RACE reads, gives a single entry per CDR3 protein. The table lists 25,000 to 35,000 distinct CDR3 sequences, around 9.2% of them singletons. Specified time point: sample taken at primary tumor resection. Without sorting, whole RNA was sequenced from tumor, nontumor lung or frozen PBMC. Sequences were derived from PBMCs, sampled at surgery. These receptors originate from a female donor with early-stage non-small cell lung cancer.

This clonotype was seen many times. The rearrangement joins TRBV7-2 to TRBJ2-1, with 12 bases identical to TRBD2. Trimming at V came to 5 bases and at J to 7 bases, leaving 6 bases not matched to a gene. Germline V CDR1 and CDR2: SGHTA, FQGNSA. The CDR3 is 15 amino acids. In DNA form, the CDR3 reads TGTGCCAGCAGCCTCCGGACTAGCGGGACTAATGAGCAGTTCTTC. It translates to CASSLRTSGTNEQFF.

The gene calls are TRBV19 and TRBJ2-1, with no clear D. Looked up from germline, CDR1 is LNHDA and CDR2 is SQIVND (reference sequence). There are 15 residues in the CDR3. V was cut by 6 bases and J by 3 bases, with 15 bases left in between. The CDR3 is CASSVRDANYNEQFF. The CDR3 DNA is TGTGCCAGTAGCGTCCGAGACGCTAACTACAATGAGCAGTTCTTC.

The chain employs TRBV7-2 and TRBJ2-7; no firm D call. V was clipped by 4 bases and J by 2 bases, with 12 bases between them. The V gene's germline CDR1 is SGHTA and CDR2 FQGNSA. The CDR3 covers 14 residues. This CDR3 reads CASSSYPMTYEQYV. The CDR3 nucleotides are TGTGCCAGCAGCTCCTATCCTATGACCTACGAGCAGTACGTC.

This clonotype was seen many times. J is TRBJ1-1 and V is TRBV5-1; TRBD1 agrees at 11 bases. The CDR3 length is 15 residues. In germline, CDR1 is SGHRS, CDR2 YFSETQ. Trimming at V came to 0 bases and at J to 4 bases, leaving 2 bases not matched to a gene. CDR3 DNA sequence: TGCGCCAGCAGCTTGGTTGGGACAGGGGGCACTGAAGCTTTCTTT. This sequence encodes CASSLVGTGGTEAFF.

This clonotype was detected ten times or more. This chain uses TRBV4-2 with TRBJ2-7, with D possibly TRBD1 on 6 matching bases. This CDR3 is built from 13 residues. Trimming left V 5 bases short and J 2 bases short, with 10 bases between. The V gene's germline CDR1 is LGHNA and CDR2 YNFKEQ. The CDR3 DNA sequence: TGTGCCAGCAGCTACAACAGGGCCTACGAGCAGTACTTC. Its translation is CASSYNRAYEQYF.

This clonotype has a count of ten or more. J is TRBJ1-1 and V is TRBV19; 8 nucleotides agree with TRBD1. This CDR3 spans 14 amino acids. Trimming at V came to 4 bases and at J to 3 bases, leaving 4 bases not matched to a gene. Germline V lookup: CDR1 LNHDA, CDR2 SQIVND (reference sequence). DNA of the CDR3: TGTGCCAGTAGTACAGGGGGCTCGGACACTGAAGCTTTCTTT. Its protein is CASSTGGSDTEAFF.

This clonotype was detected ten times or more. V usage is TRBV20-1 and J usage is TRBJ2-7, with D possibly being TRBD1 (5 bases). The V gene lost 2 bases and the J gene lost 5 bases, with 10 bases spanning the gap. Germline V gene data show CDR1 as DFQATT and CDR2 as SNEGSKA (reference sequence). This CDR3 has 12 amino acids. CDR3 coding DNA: TGCAGTGCTAGATCTGGGGCCAACGAGCAGTACTTC. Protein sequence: CSARSGANEQYF.

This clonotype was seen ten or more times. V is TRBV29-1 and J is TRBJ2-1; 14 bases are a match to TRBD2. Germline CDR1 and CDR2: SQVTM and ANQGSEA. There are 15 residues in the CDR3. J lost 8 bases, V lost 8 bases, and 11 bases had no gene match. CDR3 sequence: CSCGGGLAGAYEQFF. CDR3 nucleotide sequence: TGCAGCTGCGGTGGGGGACTAGCGGGAGCCTATGAGCAGTTCTTC.

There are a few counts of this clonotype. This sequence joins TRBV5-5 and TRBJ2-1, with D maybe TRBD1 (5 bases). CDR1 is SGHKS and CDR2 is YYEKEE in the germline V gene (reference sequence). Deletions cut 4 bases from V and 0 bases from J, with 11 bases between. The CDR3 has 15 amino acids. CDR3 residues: CASSPDRPSYNEQFF. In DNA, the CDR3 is TGTGCCAGCAGCCCCGACAGACCCTCCTACAATGAGCAGTTCTTC.

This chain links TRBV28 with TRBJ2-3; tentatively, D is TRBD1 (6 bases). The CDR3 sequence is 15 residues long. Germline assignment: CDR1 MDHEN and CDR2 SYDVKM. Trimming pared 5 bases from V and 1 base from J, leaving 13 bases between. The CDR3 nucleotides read TGTGCCAGCAGTCCAGGGGATGCGGGCACAGATACGCAGTATTTT. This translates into CASSPGDAGTDTQYF.

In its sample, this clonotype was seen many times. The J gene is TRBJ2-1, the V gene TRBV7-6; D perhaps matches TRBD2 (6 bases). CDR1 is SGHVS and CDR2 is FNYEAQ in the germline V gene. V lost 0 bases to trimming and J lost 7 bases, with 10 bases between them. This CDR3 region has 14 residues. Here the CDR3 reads CASSLAGGNNEQFF. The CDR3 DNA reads TGTGCCAGCAGCTTAGCCGGAGGGAATAATGAGCAGTTCTTC.

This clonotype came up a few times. DNA for the CDR3: TGTGCCAGCAGCGGAGCGCCGGGACAGGGGAATTCACCCCTCCACTTT. This translates into CASSGAPGQGNSPLHF. The chain links TRBV7-2 to TRBJ1-6, with TRBD1 matching 10 bases. Per germline, CDR1 SGHTA and CDR2 FQGNSA. V was pared by 5 bases and J by 7 bases, with 8 bases of the junction left unmatched. This CDR3 has 16 residues.

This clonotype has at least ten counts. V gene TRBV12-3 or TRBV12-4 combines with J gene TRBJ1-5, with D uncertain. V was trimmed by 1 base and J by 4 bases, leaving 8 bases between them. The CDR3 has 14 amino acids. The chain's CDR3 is CASSLVSVNQPQHF. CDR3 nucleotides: TGTGCCAGCAGTTTAGTATCAGTAAATCAGCCCCAGCATTTT.

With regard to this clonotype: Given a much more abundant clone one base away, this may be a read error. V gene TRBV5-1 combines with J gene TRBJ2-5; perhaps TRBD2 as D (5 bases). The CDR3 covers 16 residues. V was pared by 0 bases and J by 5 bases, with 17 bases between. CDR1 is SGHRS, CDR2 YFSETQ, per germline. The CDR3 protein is CASSLALVCPGETQYF. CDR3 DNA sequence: TGCGCCAGCAGCTTGGCCTTGGTGTGCCCGGGGGAGACCCAGTACTTC.

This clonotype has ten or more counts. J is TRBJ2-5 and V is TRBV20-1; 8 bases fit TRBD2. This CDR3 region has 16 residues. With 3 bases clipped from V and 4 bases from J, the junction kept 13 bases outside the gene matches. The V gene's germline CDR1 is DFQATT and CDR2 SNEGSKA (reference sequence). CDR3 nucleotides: TGCAGTGCTAGGCCGACCAACGGGAGGGAGGCAGAGACCCAGTACTTC. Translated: CSARPTNGREAETQYF.

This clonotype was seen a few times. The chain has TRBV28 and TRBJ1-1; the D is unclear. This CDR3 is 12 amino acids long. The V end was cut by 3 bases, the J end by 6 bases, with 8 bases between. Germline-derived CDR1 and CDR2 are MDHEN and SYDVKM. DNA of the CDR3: TGTGCCAGCAGTTTGGCCCGGGCTGAAGCTTTCTTT. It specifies CASSLARAEAFF.

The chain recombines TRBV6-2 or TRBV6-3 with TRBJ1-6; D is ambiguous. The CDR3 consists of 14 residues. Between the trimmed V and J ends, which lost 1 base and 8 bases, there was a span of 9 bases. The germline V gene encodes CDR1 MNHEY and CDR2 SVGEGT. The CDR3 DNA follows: TGTGCCAGCAGTTACTATGGGATGGATTCACCCCTCCACTTT. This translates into CASSYYGMDSPLHF.